Presented here are 25 T cell receptor beta chains from one specimen sequenced in a study of blood T cells in healthy people across ages. A J-beta primer mix and a sample-barcoded 5' primer were used in a second PCR of about 7 to 12 cycles. Via MiXCR, TCRdb re-called the 5' RACE reads, giving one row per CDR3 protein. This table has roughly 1,500,000 distinct CDR3 sequences, 34% appearing once. Sequences were obtained from blood. The receptors were sampled from a woman in her thirties in good health.

Comment on this clonotype: A much larger clone sits a single nucleotide away, making a read error possible. V gene TRBV7-9 combines with J gene TRBJ2-5; tentatively, D is TRBD2 (6 bases). Trimming cost V 7 bases and J 5 bases, with 14 bases left between them. Germline assignment: CDR1 SEHNR and CDR2 FQNEAQ (reference sequence). The CDR3 is made up of 13 amino acids. CDR3 in amino acids: CASNFGGSETQYF. The CDR3 bases are TGTGCCAGCAACTTTGGAGGGTCGGAGACCCAGTACTTC.

This chain connects TRBV29-1 to TRBJ2-1, with 8 bases that match TRBD1. V shed 6 bases, J shed 7 bases, and the junction held 5 bases outside the gene matches. Per germline, CDR1 SQVTM and CDR2 ANQGSEA. The CDR3 covers 12 residues. CDR3 in amino acids: CSVTGALNEQFF. Written as DNA, the CDR3 is TGCAGCGTGACAGGGGCCTTGAATGAGCAGTTCTTC.

As for this clonotype: At one of its ends the junction is not consistent with the germline gene, which may arise from a read error. The chain combines TRBV11-2 with TRBJ1-1; 7 nucleotides match TRBD1. CDR1 and CDR2 from the germline V gene are SGHAT and FQNNGV. This CDR3 is built from 16 residues. CDR3 nucleotides: TGTGCCAGCAGCAAGGAGGGGGCGAAATTAGGCACTGAGGCTTTCTTT. It codes for CASSKEGAKLGTEAFF.

The rearrangement joins TRBV7-9 to TRBJ2-5, with D uncertain. Germline V lookup: CDR1 SEHNR, CDR2 FQNEAQ (reference sequence). V lost 3 bases to trimming and J lost 3 bases, with 14 bases between them. The length of the CDR3 is 15 residues. In DNA form, the CDR3 reads TGTGCCAGCAGCTTCCACGGCGGTGGGGAAGAGACCCAGTACTTC. Its translation: CASSFHGGGEETQYF.

This clonotype was counted between two and nine times. The J gene is TRBJ1-1, the V gene TRBV27, with TRBD1 matching 8 bases. The germline V gene has CDR1 MNHEY and CDR2 SMNVEV (reference sequence). This CDR3 spans 13 amino acids. V shed 3 bases, J shed 7 bases, and the junction held 4 bases outside the gene matches. CDR3 nucleotides: TGTGCCAGCAGTTTTCAGGGGGCGAGTGAAGCTTTCTTT. Translation gives CASSFQGASEAFF.

The chain employs TRBV28 and TRBJ2-5; 8 positions match TRBD2. The J call may be in error: the DNA end matches TRBJ2-7 better. Germline V gives CDR1 MDHEN, CDR2 SYDVKM. The CDR3 sequence is 16 residues long. The CDR3 nucleotides read TGTGCCAGCGCCTACGTTGGGACGGGAGGGATCTACGAGCAGTACTTC. Protein: CASAYVGTGGIYEQYF.

This clonotype was counted many times. V usage is TRBV15 and J usage is TRBJ2-4; perhaps TRBD1 as D (6 bases). The ends were cut back, 4 bases at V and 3 bases at J, with 13 bases in the middle. From germline, CDR1 is LNHNV and CDR2 YYDKDF (reference sequence). The CDR3 consists of 15 residues. CDR3 sequence reads: CATSIDRSVKNIQYF. CDR3 DNA: TGTGCCACCAGCATCGACAGGTCGGTCAAAAACATTCAGTACTTC.

This clonotype was observed a few times. Germline and junction disagree at one end, which may indicate a read error. CDR3: CASGLEAGGSWGNEQFF. The CDR3 DNA follows: TGTGCCAGCGGCTTAGAGGCGGGGGGCTCCTGGGGGAATGAGCAGTTCTTC. The chain joins TRBV11-2 to TRBJ2-1; 8 nucleotides agree with TRBD2. This CDR3 is built from 17 residues. Per germline, CDR1 SGHAT and CDR2 FQNNGV. Full variable domain (outside the CDR3, taken from reference TRBV11-2 and TRBJ2-1): EAGVAQSPRYKIIEKRQSVAFWCNPISGHATLYWYQQILGQGPKLLIQFQNNGVVDDSQLPKDRFSAERLKGVDSTLKIQPAKLEDSAVYLCASGLEAGGSWGNEQFFGPGTRLTVL.

This clonotype turned up a few times. The J gene is TRBJ2-6, the V gene TRBV18; no clear D. CDR1 is KGHSH, CDR2 LQKENI, per germline. The CDR3 is made up of 18 amino acids. V lost 4 bases, J lost 0 bases, and 16 bases lay in between. CDR3 loop: CASSHLQGFLSGANVLTF. In DNA, the CDR3 is TGTGCCAGCTCACACCTTCAAGGGTTCCTCTCTGGGGCCAACGTCCTGACTTTC.

The sample holds many counts of this clonotype. The V gene is TRBV29-1, the J gene TRBJ2-5; TRBD2 agrees at 14 bases. V gave up 1 base and J gave up 1 base; unmatched junction bases: 2. Germline lookup yields CDR1 SQVTM and CDR2 ANQGSEA. CDR3 length: 16 residues. Here the CDR3 reads CSVEGTSGGTQETQYF. CDR3 nucleotides: TGCAGCGTTGAAGGGACTAGCGGGGGGACCCAAGAGACCCAGTACTTC.

This sequence joins TRBV20-1 and TRBJ1-1; tentative D call: TRBD1 (5 bases). Trimming removed 5 bases at V and 0 bases at J, with 13 bases between. CDR1 and CDR2 from the germline V gene are DFQATT and SNEGSKA (reference sequence). This CDR3 has 14 amino acids. The CDR3: CSALRQLMNTEAFF. DNA for the CDR3: TGCAGTGCTCTAAGACAGCTAATGAACACTGAAGCTTTCTTT.

This sequence joins TRBV7-2 and TRBJ2-2; no clear D. The CDR3 consists of 14 residues. Germline V gives CDR1 SGHTA, CDR2 FQGNSA. Trimming pared 1 base from V and 3 bases from J, leaving 6 bases between. The DNA of the CDR3 is TGTGCCAGCAGCTTAGTTACCTACACCGGGGAGCTGTTTTTT. Translation: CASSLVTYTGELFF.

This chain links TRBV9 with TRBJ2-3, with 10 bases lining up with TRBD1. From germline, CDR1 is SGDLS and CDR2 YYNGEE. J lost 2 bases, V lost 4 bases, and 7 bases had no gene match. The CDR3 is made up of 16 amino acids. The chain's CDR3 is CASSPRTGGYTDTQYF. The CDR3 region has the DNA TGTGCCAGCAGCCCCCGGACAGGGGGGTACACAGATACGCAGTATTTT.

The genes are TRBV20-1 and TRBJ2-7; TRBD2 aligns across 7 bases. Germline V gene lookup returns CDR1 DFQATT and CDR2 SNEGSKA (reference sequence). V dropped 3 bases and J dropped 2; count of bases not matched to a gene: 7. The CDR3 loop spans 14 amino acids. The CDR3 is CSARGGKMAYEQYF. CDR3 nucleotide sequence: TGCAGTGCTAGGGGGGGGAAGATGGCCTACGAGCAGTACTTC.

Of note for this clonotype: A clone one base away is much larger, so this may be a read error. The V gene is TRBV20-1, the J gene TRBJ1-1, with a weak D call TRBD1 (5 bases). Germline CDR1 DFQATT, CDR2 SNEGSKA (reference sequence). Trimming removed 6 bases at V and 10 bases at J, with 27 bases between. This CDR3 is built from 15 residues. The CDR3 nucleotides read TGCAGTGCACTCCTCCCTCAGTCGGGGGGTCAGGGAGCTTTCTTT. This translates into CSALLPQSGGQGAFF.

Concerning this clonotype itself: Germline is not matched at one junction end, which may reflect a read error. The chain joins TRBV5-3 to TRBJ2-5; tentative D call: TRBD2 (7 bases). TRBV5-3 is noted as an ORF with a role that remains uncertain. The CDR3 is made up of 17 amino acids. The DNA of the CDR3 is TGTGCCAGCAGCTTGGGACGAGGGGGGGCGCAACGCGAGACCCAGTACTTC. Its translation: CASSLGRGGAQRETQYF.

The V and J genes are TRBV20-1 and TRBJ1-2, with D unclear. Trimming shortened V by 4 bases and J by 5 bases, and 8 bases separated the two germline ends. The CDR3 loop spans 11 amino acids. CDR1 is DFQATT, CDR2 SNEGSKA, per germline (reference sequence). The CDR3 coding sequence is TGCAGTGCTACCGCACAGTATGGCTACACCTTC. It is translated as CSATAQYGYTF.

This clonotype was counted only a few times. The chain uses TRBV20-1 and TRBJ2-1; 8 positions agree with TRBD2. Germline CDR1 reads DFQATT; CDR2 reads SNEGSKA (reference sequence). The length of the CDR3 is 13 residues. V lost 4 bases to trimming and J lost 3 bases; unmatched junction nucleotides: 2. Here the CDR3 DNA reads TGCAGTGCTATGCGGGGGGTCTACAATGAGCAGTTCTTC. Amino acid sequence: CSAMRGVYNEQFF.

The J gene is TRBJ1-1, the V gene TRBV27; D remains ambiguous. The CDR3 is 13 residues long. Trimming left V 3 bases short and J 10 bases short, with 15 bases between. Germline V gene lookup returns CDR1 MNHEY and CDR2 SMNVEV (reference sequence). In DNA, the CDR3 is TGTGCCAGCAGTTTTAGCGCGGACGGACGAGCTTTCTTT. Encoded protein: CASSFSADGRAFF.

This chain uses TRBV20-1 with TRBJ2-5; TRBD1 is a possible D gene (6 bases). CDR1 and CDR2 (germline): DFQATT, SNEGSKA (reference sequence). This CDR3 contains 14 residues. Trimming took 5 bases from V and 5 from J, leaving 18 bases between them. DNA for the CDR3: TGCAGTGCTCCCACCCTTCGACAGGCGGAGACCCAGTACTTC. It specifies CSAPTLRQAETQYF.

For this clonotype: The germline gene is not matched at one end of the junction; a read error may be the cause. J is TRBJ2-5 and V is TRBV6-8; 9 bases line up with TRBD2. This CDR3 has 15 residues. Germline V lookup: CDR1 MNHGY, CDR2 SAAAGT. CDR3 DNA sequence: TGTGCCTGCAGTTACACGCGGGAGGGCCGGAAGACCCAGTACTTC. This encodes CACSYTREGRKTQYF.

This clonotype was counted at least ten times. The CDR3 loop reads CASSEDLERETQYF. The DNA for the CDR3 is TGTGCCAGCAGCGAAGACCTGGAGCGAGAGACCCAGTACTTC. This chain links TRBV7-9 with TRBJ2-5; D remains unclear. CDR3 size: 14 residues. Germline V CDR1 and CDR2: SEHNR, FQNEAQ (reference sequence). Trimming removed 5 bases from V and 4 bases from J, with 14 bases in between.

The chain is built from TRBV5-1 and TRBJ1-6; TRBD1 aligns across 12 bases. This CDR3 is built from 17 residues. V gave up 2 bases and J gave up 8 bases; unmatched junction bases: 8. Looked up from germline, CDR1 is SGHRS and CDR2 is YFSETQ. CDR3 region: CASSLDRRDRGHSPLHF. Written as DNA, the CDR3 is TGCGCCAGCAGCTTAGACCGCAGGGACAGGGGGCATTCACCCCTCCACTTT.

This clonotype was seen a few times. V usage is TRBV29-1 and J usage is TRBJ1-1; the match to TRBD1 covers 7 bases. V lost 6 bases and J lost 0; bases outside the gene matches: 1. Germline V gives CDR1 SQVTM, CDR2 ANQGSEA. This CDR3 is 12 amino acids long. CDR3 protein: CSVGTVNTEAFF. In nucleotides, the CDR3 is TGCAGCGTCGGGACAGTGAACACTGAAGCTTTCTTT.

J is TRBJ1-2 and V is TRBV25-1; 9 nucleotides align to TRBD1. Trimming removed 3 bases from V and 6 bases from J; junction bases left unmatched: 5. The CDR3 spans 14 residues. Germline CDR1 is MGHDK and CDR2 is SYGVNS. In nucleotides, the CDR3 is TGTGCCAGCAGTGACGACAGGGGGAGGGATGGCTACACCTTC. As protein: CASSDDRGRDGYTF.